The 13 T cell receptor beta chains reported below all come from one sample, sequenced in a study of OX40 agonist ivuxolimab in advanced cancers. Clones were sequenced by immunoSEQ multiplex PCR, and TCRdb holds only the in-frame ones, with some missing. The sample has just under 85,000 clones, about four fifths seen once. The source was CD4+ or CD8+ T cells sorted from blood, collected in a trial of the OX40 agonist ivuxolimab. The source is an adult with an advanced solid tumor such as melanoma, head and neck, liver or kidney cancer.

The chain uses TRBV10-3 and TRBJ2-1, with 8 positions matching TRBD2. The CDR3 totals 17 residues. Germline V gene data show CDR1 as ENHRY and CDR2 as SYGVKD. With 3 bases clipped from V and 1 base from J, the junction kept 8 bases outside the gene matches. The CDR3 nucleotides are TGTGCCATCAGTGACACCGGGACTAGAGGGTCCTACAATGAGCAGTTCTTC. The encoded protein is CAISDTGTRGSYNEQFF.

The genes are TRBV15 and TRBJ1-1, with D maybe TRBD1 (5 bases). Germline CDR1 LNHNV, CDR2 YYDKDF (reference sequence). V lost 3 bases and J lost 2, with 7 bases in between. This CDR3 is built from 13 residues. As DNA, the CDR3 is TGTGCCACCAGCAGGGGGCAAAACACTGAAGCTTTCTTT. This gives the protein CATSRGQNTEAFF.

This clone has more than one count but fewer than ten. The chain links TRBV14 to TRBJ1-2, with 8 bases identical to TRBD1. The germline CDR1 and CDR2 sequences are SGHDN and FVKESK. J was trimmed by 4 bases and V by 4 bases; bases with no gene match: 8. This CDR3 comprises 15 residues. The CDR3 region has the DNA TGTGCCAGCAGCCCAGACAGGGGTTGGGCCTATGGCTACACCTTC. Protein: CASSPDRGWAYGYTF. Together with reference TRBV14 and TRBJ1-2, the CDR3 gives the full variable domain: EAGVTQFPSHSVIEKGQTVTLRCDPISGHDNLYWYRRVMGKEIKFLLHFVKESKQDESGMPNNRFLAERTGGTYSTLKVQPAELEDSGVYFCASSPDRGWAYGYTFGSGTRLTVV.

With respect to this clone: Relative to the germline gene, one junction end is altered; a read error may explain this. CDR3: CAGSSGDMNTEAFF. The CDR3 DNA reads TGTGCCGGCAGCTCAGGGGACATGAACACTGAAGCTTTCTTT. V and J are TRBV28 and TRBJ1-1, with D possibly matching TRBD1 (6 bases). The CDR3 has 14 amino acids. CDR1 MDHEN and CDR2 SYDVKM come from the germline V gene.

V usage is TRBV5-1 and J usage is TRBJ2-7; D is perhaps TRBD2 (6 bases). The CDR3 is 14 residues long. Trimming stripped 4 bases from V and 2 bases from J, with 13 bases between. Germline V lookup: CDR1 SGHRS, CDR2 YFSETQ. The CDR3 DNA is TGCGCCAGCAGCCCCAACGGAGGGGCCTACGAGCAGTACGTC. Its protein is CASSPNGGAYEQYV.

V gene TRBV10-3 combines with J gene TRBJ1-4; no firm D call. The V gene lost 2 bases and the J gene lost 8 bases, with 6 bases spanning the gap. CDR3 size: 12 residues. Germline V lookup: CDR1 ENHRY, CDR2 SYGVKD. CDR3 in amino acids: CAISETTEKLFF. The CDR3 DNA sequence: TGTGCCATCAGTGAGACGACAGAAAAACTGTTTTTT.

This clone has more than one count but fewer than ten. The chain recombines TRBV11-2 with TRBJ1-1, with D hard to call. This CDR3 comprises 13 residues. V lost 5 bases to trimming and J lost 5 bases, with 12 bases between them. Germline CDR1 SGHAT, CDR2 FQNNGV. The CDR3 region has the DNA TGTGCCAGCAGCCCCGGGGTTGTTACTGAAGCTTTCTTT. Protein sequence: CASSPGVVTEAFF. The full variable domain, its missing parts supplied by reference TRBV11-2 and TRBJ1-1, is EAGVAQSPRYKIIEKRQSVAFWCNPISGHATLYWYQQILGQGPKLLIQFQNNGVVDDSQLPKDRFSAERLKGVDSTLKIQPAKLEDSAVYLCASSPGVVTEAFFGQGTRLTVV.

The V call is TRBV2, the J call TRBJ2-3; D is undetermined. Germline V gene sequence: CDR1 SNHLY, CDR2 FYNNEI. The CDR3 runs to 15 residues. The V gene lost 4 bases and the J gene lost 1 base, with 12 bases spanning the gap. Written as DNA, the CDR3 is TGTGCCAGCAGTGTTGATGACCCCGGCACAGATACGCAGTATTTT. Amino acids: CASSVDDPGTDTQYF.

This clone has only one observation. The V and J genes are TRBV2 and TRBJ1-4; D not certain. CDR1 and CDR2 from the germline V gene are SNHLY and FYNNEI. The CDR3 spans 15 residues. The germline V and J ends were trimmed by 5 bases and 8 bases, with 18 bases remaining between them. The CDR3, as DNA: TGTGCCAGCAGTCCCACGCGAGGGCGAGAAGAAAAACTGTTTTTT. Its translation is CASSPTRGREEKLFF.

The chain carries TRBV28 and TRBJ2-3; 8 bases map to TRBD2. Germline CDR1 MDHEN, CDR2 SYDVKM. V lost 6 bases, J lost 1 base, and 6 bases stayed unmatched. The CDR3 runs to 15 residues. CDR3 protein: CASSPGGGGTDTQYF. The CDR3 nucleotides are TGTGCCAGCAGCCCGGGGGGGGGAGGCACAGATACGCAGTATTTT.

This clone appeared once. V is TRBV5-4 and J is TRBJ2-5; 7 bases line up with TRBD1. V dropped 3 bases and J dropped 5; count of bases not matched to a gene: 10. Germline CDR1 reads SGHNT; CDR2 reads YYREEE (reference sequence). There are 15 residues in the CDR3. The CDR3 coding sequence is TGTGCCAGCAGCTCGGGACAGAAGGGTTTGGAGACCCAGTACTTC. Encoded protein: CASSSGQKGLETQYF. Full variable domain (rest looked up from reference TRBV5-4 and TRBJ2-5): ETGVTQSPTHLIKTRGQQVTLRCSSQSGHNTVSWYQQALGQGPQFIFQYYREEENGRGNFPPRFSGLQFPNYSSELNVNALELDDSALYLCASSSGQKGLETQYFGPGTRLLVL.

Here the CDR3 reads CASSLDRGGRTDTQYF. As DNA, the CDR3 is TGTGCCAGCTCACTTGATAGGGGGGGCCGCACAGATACGCAGTATTTT. The chain carries TRBV18 and TRBJ2-3, with D maybe TRBD2 (7 bases). CDR1 is KGHSH and CDR2 is LQKENI in the germline V gene. Between the trimmed V and J ends, which lost 4 bases and 1 base, there was a span of 15 bases. CDR3 size: 16 residues.

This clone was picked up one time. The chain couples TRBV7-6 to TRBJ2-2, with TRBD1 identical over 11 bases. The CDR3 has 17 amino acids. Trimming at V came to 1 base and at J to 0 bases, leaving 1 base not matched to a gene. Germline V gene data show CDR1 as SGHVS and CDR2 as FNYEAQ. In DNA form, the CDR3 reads TGTGCCAGCAGCTTAGGGACAGGGGGCGCGAACACCGGGGAGCTGTTTTTT. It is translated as CASSLGTGGANTGELFF.